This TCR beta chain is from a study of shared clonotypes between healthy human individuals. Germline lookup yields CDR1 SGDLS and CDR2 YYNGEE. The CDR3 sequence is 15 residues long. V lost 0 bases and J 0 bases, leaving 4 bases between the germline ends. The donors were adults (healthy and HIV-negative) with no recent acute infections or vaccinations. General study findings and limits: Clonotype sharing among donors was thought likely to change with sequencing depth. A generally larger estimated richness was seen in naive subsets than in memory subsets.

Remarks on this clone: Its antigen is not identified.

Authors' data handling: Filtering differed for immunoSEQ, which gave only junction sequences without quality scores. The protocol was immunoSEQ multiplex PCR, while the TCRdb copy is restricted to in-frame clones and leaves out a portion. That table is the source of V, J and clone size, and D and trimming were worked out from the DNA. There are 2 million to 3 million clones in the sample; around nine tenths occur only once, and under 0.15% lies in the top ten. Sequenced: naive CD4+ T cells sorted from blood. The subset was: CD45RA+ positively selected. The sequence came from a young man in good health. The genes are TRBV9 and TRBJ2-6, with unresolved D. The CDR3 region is CASSVENSGANVLTF. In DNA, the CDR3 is TGTGCCAGCAGCGTAGAGAACTCTGGGGCCAACGTCCTGACTTTC.